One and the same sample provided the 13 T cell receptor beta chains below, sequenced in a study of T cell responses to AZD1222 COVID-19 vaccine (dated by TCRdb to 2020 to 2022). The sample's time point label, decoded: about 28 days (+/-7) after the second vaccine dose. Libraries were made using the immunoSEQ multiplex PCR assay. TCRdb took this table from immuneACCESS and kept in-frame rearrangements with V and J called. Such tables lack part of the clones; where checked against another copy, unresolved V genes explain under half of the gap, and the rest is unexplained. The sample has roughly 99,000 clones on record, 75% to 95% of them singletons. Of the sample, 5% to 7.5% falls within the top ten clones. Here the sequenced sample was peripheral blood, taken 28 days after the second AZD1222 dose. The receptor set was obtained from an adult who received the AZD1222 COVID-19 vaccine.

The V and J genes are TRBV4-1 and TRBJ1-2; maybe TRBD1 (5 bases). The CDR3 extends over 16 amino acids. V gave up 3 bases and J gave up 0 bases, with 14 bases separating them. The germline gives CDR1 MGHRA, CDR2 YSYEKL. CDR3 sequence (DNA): TGCGCCAGCAGCCAGGCCGGGACTGGATCTAACTATGGCTACACCTTC. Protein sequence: CASSQAGTGSNYGYTF.

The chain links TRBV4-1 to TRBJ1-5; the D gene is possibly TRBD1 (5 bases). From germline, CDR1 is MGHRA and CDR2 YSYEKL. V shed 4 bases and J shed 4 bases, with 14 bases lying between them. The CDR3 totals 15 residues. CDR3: CASSLYRDGNQPQHF. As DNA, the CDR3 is TGCGCCAGCAGCCTCTACCGGGACGGGAATCAGCCCCAGCATTTT.

In DNA, the CDR3 is TGCGCCAGCAGTGTCGTACAGGGGTCTTTGGGTACGCAGTATTTT. Residues: CASSVVQGSLGTQYF. The chain links TRBV10-2 to TRBJ2-3, with 7 nucleotides matching TRBD1. The junction had 12 bases not matched to a gene; V was cut back by 4 bases and J by 8 bases. This CDR3 contains 15 residues. Germline V gene sequence: CDR1 WSHSY, CDR2 SAAADI.

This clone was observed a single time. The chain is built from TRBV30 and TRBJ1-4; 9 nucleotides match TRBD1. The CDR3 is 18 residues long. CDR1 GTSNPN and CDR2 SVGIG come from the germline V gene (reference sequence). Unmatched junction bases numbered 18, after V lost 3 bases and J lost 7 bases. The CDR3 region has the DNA TGTGCCTGGAGCCTACCAGTCCCGGGACAGGGACTTGGTGAAAAACTGTTTTTT. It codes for CAWSLPVPGQGLGEKLFF.

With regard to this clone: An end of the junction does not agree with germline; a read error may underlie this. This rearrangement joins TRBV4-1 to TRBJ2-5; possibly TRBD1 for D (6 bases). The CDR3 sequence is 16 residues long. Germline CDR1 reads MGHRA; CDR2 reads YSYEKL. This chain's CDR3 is CANSQVNRVEGETQYF. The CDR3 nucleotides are TGCGCCAACAGCCAAGTTAACAGGGTAGAAGGAGAGACCCAGTACTTC.

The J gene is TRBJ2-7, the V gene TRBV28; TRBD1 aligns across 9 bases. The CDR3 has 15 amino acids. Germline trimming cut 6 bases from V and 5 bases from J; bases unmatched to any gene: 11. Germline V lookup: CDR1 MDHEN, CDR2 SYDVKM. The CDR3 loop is CASRHSGTGNNEQYF. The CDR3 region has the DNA TGTGCCAGCAGACACTCCGGGACAGGGAACAACGAGCAGTACTTC. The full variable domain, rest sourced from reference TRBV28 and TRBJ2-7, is DVKVTQSSRYLVKRTGEKVFLECVQDMDHENMFWYRQDPGLGLRLIYFSYDVKMKEKGDIPEGYSVSREKKERFSLILESASTNQTSMYLCASRHSGTGNNEQYFGPGTRLTVT.

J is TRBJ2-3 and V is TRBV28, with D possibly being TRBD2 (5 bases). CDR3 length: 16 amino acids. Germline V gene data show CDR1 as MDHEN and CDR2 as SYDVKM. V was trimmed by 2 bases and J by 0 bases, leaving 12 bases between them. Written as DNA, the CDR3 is TGTGCCAGCAGTTTAACCGAGACGGGGAGCACAGATACGCAGTATTTT. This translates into CASSLTETGSTDTQYF.

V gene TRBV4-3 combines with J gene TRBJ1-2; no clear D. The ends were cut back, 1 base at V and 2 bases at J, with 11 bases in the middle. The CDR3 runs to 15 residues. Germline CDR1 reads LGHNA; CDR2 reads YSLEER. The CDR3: CASSQASGGNYGYTF. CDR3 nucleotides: TGCGCCAGCAGCCAAGCCTCCGGAGGGAACTATGGCTACACCTTC.

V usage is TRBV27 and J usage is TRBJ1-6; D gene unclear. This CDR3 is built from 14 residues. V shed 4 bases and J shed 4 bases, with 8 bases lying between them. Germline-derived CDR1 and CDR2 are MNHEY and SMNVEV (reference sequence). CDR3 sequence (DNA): TGTGCCAGCAGTTATCAGAATTATAATTCACCCCTCCACTTT. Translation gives CASSYQNYNSPLHF.

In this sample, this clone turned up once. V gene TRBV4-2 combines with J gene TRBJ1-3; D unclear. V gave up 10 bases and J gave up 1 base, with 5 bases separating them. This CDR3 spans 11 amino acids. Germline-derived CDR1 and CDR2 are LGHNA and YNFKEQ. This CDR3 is CATASGNTIYF. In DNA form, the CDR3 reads TGTGCCACCGCTTCTGGAAACACCATATATTTT.

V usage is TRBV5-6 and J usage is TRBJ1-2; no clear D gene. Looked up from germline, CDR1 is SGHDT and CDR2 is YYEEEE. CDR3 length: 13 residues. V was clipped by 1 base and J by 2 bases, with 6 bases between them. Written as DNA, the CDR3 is TGTGCCAGCAGCTTGTGCATCAACTATGGCTACACCTTC. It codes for CASSLCINYGYTF.

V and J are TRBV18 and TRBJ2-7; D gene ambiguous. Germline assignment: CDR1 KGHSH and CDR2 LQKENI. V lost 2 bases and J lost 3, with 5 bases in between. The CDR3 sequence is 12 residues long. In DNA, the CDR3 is TGTGCCAGCTCACCAAACATCTACGAGCAGTACTTC. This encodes CASSPNIYEQYF.

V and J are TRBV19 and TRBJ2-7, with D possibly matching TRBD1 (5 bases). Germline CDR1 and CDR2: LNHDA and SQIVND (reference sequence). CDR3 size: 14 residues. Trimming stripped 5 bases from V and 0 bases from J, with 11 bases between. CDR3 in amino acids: CASSLIQGSYEQYF. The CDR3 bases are TGTGCCAGTAGTTTAATTCAGGGCTCCTACGAGCAGTACTTC.